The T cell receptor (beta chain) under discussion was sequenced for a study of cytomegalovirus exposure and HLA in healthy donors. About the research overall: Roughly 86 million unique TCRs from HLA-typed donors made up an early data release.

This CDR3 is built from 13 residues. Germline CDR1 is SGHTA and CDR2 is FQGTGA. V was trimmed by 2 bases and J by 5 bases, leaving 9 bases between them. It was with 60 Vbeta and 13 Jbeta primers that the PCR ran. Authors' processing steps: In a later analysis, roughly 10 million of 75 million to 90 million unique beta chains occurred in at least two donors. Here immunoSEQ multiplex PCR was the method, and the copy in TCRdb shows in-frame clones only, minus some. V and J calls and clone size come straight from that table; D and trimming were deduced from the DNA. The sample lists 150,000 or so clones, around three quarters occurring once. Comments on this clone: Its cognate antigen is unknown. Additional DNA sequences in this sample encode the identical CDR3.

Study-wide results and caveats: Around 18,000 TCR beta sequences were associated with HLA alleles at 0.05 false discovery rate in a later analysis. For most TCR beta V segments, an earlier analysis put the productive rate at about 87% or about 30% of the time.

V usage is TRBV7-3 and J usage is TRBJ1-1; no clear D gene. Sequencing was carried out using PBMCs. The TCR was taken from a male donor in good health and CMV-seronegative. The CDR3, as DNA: TGTGCCAGCAGCTTATCGGGAGGAACTGAAGCTTTCTTT. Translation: CASSLSGGTEAFF.